The 3 T cell receptor beta chains given below trace back to one sample, sequenced in a study of shared clonotypes between healthy human individuals. Terminally differentiated effector memory CD45RA+ cells were excluded from the naive CD8 cells, which were CD45RO-negative and positively selected for CCR7. Only in-frame clones appear in the TCRdb table, and some are missing; sequencing was by immunoSEQ multiplex PCR. In the table there are around 1.9 million clones, 90% to 95% of which are singletons. Sequencing input: naive CD8+ T cells from PBMCs. These receptors were collected from a man aged 18 to 29 in good health. Some clones in this sample may be carry-over from other donors' samples.

The chain links TRBV5-4 to TRBJ2-5; D gene uncertain. The CDR3 is made up of 15 amino acids. Trimming pared 2 bases from V and 0 bases from J, leaving 11 bases between. The V gene's germline CDR1 is SGHNT and CDR2 YYREEE (reference sequence). CDR3 region: CASSFVGYNQETQYF. DNA for the CDR3: TGTGCCAGCAGCTTCGTCGGCTATAACCAAGAGACCCAGTACTTC.

DNA for the CDR3: TGTGCCAGCAGCCCCGCTTTGGCACTATACACCTTC. Its translation: CASSPALALYTF. The chain carries TRBV11-2 and TRBJ1-2; no firm D call. This CDR3 contains 12 residues. CDR1 and CDR2 from the germline V gene are SGHAT and FQNNGV. V lost 5 bases and J 11 bases, leaving 15 bases between the germline ends.

As concerns this clone: Additional DNA sequences in this sample encode the identical CDR3. As DNA, the CDR3 is TGTGCCATCAGTGAAGGGAACACTGAAGCTTTCTTT. It is translated as CAISEGNTEAFF. The genes are TRBV10-3 and TRBJ1-1; D not certain. Trimming took off 3 bases at V and 1 base at J, with 3 bases between the two ends. The germline V gene has CDR1 ENHRY and CDR2 SYGVKD. CDR3 length: 12 amino acids.